This T cell receptor (beta chain) was documented in a study of blood T cell repertoires in COVID-19. Study details: The United States, Italy and Spain were the sources of the acute and convalescent COVID-19 samples.

Sequencing used immunoSEQ multiplex PCR; TCRdb keeps in-frame clones, though not all of them. This sample has 100,000 to 150,000 clones, with 84% found just once. The clonotype was recovered from a woman in her thirties who had recovered from COVID-19. The sequenced sample consisted of PBMCs or T cells enriched from blood (not recorded which).

DNA of the CDR3: TGTGCCAGCAAAGCGGGAGGGAATCAAGAGACCCAGTACTTC. It specifies CASKAGGNQETQYF. The rearrangement links TRBV10-3 to TRBJ2-5; TRBD2 agrees at 10 bases. Germline V lookup: CDR1 ENHRY, CDR2 SYGVKD. Trimming took 10 bases from V and 2 from J; bases not matched to a gene: 7. CDR3 length: 14 residues.